A single sample gave rise to the 18 T cell receptor beta chains below, sequenced in a study of PD-1 blockade in classical Hodgkin lymphoma. Autologous stem cell transplantation was followed by relapse in every patient, and brentuximab vedotin exposure varied. Sequencing was performed with immunoSEQ multiplex PCR; in TCRdb, only in-frame clones are kept and a portion is missing. Among around 65,000 clones listed, approximately 92% were seen once. This material consisted of peripheral blood mononuclear cells (PBMCs), taken at baseline. The origin of the receptors is a human donor with classical Hodgkin lymphoma.

This chain links TRBV7-8 with TRBJ1-5; D is undetermined. V was trimmed by 5 bases and J by 3 bases, leaving 11 bases between them. Germline V gives CDR1 SGHVS, CDR2 FQNEAQ. This CDR3 is built from 14 residues. This CDR3 is CASSPWGANQPQHF. The CDR3 DNA reads TGTGCCAGCAGCCCTTGGGGAGCCAATCAGCCCCAGCATTTT.

CDR3 coding DNA: TGTGCCACCCCGGAGCGGGGGACGCAGTATTTT. This encodes CATPERGTQYF. The rearrangement links TRBV2 to TRBJ2-3; 8 nucleotides line up with TRBD2. The germline gives CDR1 SNHLY, CDR2 FYNNEI. The CDR3 sequence is 11 residues long. The V segment lost 10 bases and the J segment 9 bases; nucleotides outside the gene matches: 6.

The chain recombines TRBV27 with TRBJ2-7; D may be TRBD2 (5 bases). V was clipped by 4 bases and J by 3 bases, with 7 bases between them. This CDR3 has 12 amino acids. The germline V gene has CDR1 MNHEY and CDR2 SMNVEV (reference sequence). CDR3 in DNA: TGTGCCAGCAGTTCCGGGAACTACGAGCAGTACTTC. The encoded protein is CASSSGNYEQYF.

The CDR3 here is CAISARGETQYF. The CDR3 DNA sequence: TGTGCCATCAGTGCCCGCGGGGAGACCCAGTACTTC. The rearrangement links TRBV10-3 to TRBJ2-5; possible D gene TRBD2, 5 bases. Trimming cost V 4 bases and J 5 bases, with 8 bases left between them. The CDR3 consists of 12 residues. Germline-derived CDR1 and CDR2 are ENHRY and SYGVKD.

This clone has only one observation. The V gene is TRBV5-1, the J gene TRBJ1-2, with 9 bases that match TRBD1. V shed 4 bases, J shed 5 bases, and the junction held 9 bases outside the gene matches. The CDR3 runs to 15 residues. Germline CDR1 is SGHRS and CDR2 is YFSETQ. The CDR3 nucleotides are TGCGCCAGCAGCGTGGACAGGGGAGCCCAATATGGCTACACCTTC. This encodes CASSVDRGAQYGYTF.

DNA of the CDR3: TGTGCCAGCAGGGGCCGGACGAGGCTTTCCTACAATGAGCAGTTCTTC. Protein product: CASRGRTRLSYNEQFF. V is TRBV6-6 and J is TRBJ2-1; no definite D call. CDR1 is MNHNY, CDR2 SVGAGI, per germline (reference sequence). The CDR3 extends over 16 amino acids. V shed 6 bases and J shed 1 base, with 16 bases lying between them.

The CDR3 DNA reads as TGTGCCAGCACCCGGGACCTTAGTGGTAGCACTGAAGCTTTCTTT. Its protein is CASTRDLSGSTEAFF. The chain recombines TRBV2 with TRBJ1-1, with a weak D call TRBD1 (5 bases). The germline V and J ends were trimmed by 7 bases and 4 bases, with 19 bases remaining between them. Germline assignment: CDR1 SNHLY and CDR2 FYNNEI. The CDR3 has 15 residues.

The gene calls are TRBV19 and TRBJ2-2; D possibly corresponds to TRBD1 (6 bases). In germline, CDR1 is LNHDA, CDR2 SQIVND (reference sequence). The CDR3 covers 14 residues. The V gene lost 5 bases and the J gene lost 5 bases, with 12 bases spanning the gap. The CDR3 here is CASSRHQGTGELFF. The CDR3 nucleotides read TGTGCCAGTAGTCGACACCAGGGGACCGGGGAGCTGTTTTTT.

The chain has TRBV6-1 and TRBJ1-4; D unresolved. Germline CDR1 and CDR2: MNHNS and SASEGT. V was trimmed by 1 base and J by 12 bases, leaving 15 bases between them. This CDR3 comprises 14 residues. The CDR3 region has the DNA TGTGCCAGCAGTGAAGGGGAGGGTTCAGCGGAACTGTTTTTT. This codes for CASSEGEGSAELFF.

This chain uses TRBV4-2 with TRBJ1-3; a possible D gene is TRBD1 (6 bases). There are 16 residues in the CDR3. V shed 4 bases and J shed 1 base, with 14 bases lying between them. Germline V gives CDR1 LGHNA, CDR2 YNFKEQ. CDR3 residues: CASSLEGGNSGNTIYF. As DNA, the CDR3 is TGTGCCAGCAGCCTGGAGGGGGGAAATTCTGGAAACACCATATATTTT.

The V and J genes are TRBV19 and TRBJ2-7; 7 nucleotides match TRBD1. The CDR3 consists of 14 residues. Germline V gene lookup returns CDR1 LNHDA and CDR2 SQIVND (reference sequence). V dropped 3 bases and J dropped 7; count of bases not matched to a gene: 9. The CDR3 region is CASSMVGTALEQYF. The DNA for the CDR3 is TGTGCCAGTAGTATGGTCGGGACAGCCCTAGAGCAGTACTTC. The whole variable domain, remainder taken from reference TRBV19 and TRBJ2-7, is DGGITQSPKYLFRKEGQNVTLSCEQNLNHDAMYWYRQDPGQGLRLIYYSQIVNDFQKGDIAEGYSVSREKKESFPLTVTSAQKNPTAFYLCASSMVGTALEQYFGPGTRLTVT.

This rearrangement joins TRBV5-4 to TRBJ2-1; perhaps TRBD2 as D (5 bases). Trimming stripped 0 bases from V and 5 bases from J, with 9 bases between. Germline V CDR1 and CDR2: SGHNT, YYREEE (reference sequence). The CDR3 has 14 residues. The CDR3 loop reads CASSLGGWDNEQFF. Here the CDR3 DNA reads TGTGCCAGCAGCTTGGGAGGGTGGGACAATGAGCAGTTCTTC.

The chain is built from TRBV11-2 and TRBJ2-3; D is undetermined. Germline V lookup: CDR1 SGHAT, CDR2 FQNNGV. Between the trimmed V and J ends, which lost 2 bases and 4 bases, there was a span of 13 bases. The CDR3 length is 15 residues. CDR3 nucleotides: TGTGCCAGCAGCTTAAATTCTGGTGTCCCAGATACGCAGTATTTT. Translated: CASSLNSGVPDTQYF.

The J gene is TRBJ1-1, the V gene TRBV6-6; D gene uncertain. The CDR3 covers 14 residues. Germline CDR1 is MNHNY and CDR2 is SVGAGI (reference sequence). With 5 bases removed from V and 4 bases from J, the gap between germline ends came to 14 bases. CDR3 sequence reads: CASSPGDALTEAFF. CDR3 sequence (DNA): TGTGCCAGCAGTCCCGGCGACGCCCTCACTGAAGCTTTCTTT.

The CDR3 here is CASSSGQNEKLFF. The CDR3 DNA is TGCGCCAGCAGCTCAGGACAGAATGAAAAACTGTTTTTT. The rearrangement uses TRBV5-1 and TRBJ1-4, with a weak D call TRBD1 (6 bases). V shed 3 bases and J shed 5 bases, with 8 bases lying between them. Germline V lookup: CDR1 SGHRS, CDR2 YFSETQ. The CDR3 is 13 residues long.

The chain joins TRBV7-9 to TRBJ2-7; 7 bases are shared with TRBD1. Germline V gene sequence: CDR1 SEHNR, CDR2 FQNEAQ (reference sequence). The CDR3 consists of 13 residues. V lost 5 bases, J lost 4 bases, and 5 bases stayed unmatched. The CDR3 DNA is TGTGCCAGCAGCCGGACAGGTGATTACGAGCAGTACTTC. As protein: CASSRTGDYEQYF.

This clone has a single count. The chain has TRBV7-9 and TRBJ1-1, with 11 positions matching TRBD1. From germline, CDR1 is SEHNR and CDR2 FQNEAQ (reference sequence). The CDR3 is 15 amino acids. The J segment lost 4 bases and the V segment lost 4 bases, leaving 5 bases of the junction unmatched. In DNA, the CDR3 is TGTGCCAGCAGCTCGGACAGGGGGCCGAGCACTGAAGCTTTCTTT. It is translated as CASSSDRGPSTEAFF. The entire variable domain, with the rest obtained from reference TRBV7-9 and TRBJ1-1, is as follows: DTGVSQNPRHKITKRGQNVTFRCDPISEHNRLYWYRQTLGQGPEFLTYFQNEAQLEKSRLLSDRFSAERPKGSFSTLEIQRTEQGDSAMYLCASSSDRGPSTEAFFGQGTRLTVV.

The chain couples TRBV5-6 to TRBJ2-3; D is ambiguous. Trimming stripped 4 bases from V and 0 bases from J, with 9 bases between. There are 14 residues in the CDR3. Germline-derived CDR1 and CDR2 are SGHDT and YYEEEE. The CDR3 DNA follows: TGTGCCAGCAGCGCGACGGCTAGCACAGATACGCAGTATTTT. The encoded protein is CASSATASTDTQYF.